The clone carrying this TCR beta chain was seen more than once but under ten times. The antigen remains undetermined. This record comes from a study of beta chain features in type 1 diabetes. Points from the study as a whole: Patients with type 1 diabetes showed fewer VDJ junction insertions and more deletions. Type 1 diabetes patients showed a moderate but significant shortening of TCRB CDR3s in all four CD4+ subsets.

The entirety of the isolated RNA underwent reverse transcription, so expressed TCRB transcripts were sequenced. The protocol was immunoSEQ multiplex PCR, while the TCRdb copy is restricted to in-frame clones and leaves out a portion. The table includes roughly 140,000 clones, around a tenth detected once. V was pared by 5 bases and J by 0 bases, with 8 bases between. The CDR3 loop spans 12 amino acids. Germline V lookup: CDR1 SQVTM, CDR2 ANQGSEA. Via the markers CD45RO/CCR7/CD25/CD127/CD95/CD27, stem cell-like memory, regulatory, central memory and naive CD4+ cells were sorted. Sequences were obtained from central memory CD4+ T cells from blood. The sequence was collected from a man aged 25-45 years with type 1 diabetes. This chain joins TRBV29-1 and TRBJ2-7, with D possibly being TRBD1 (6 bases). CDR3 region: CSVRDTSYEQYF. The CDR3 nucleotides read TGCAGCGTTCGGGACACCTCCTACGAGCAGTACTTC.